This T cell receptor beta chain is drawn from a study of cytomegalovirus exposure and HLA in healthy donors. Whole-study results and caveats: The study assumed roughly uniform donor sequencing depth for presence/absence analyses. Reported findings show TCR beta sequences accurately forecast HLA-A and HLA-B alleles in most subjects.

Primers included in the PCR were 60 Vbeta and 13 Jbeta primers. Produced via immunoSEQ multiplex PCR; TCRdb's table is partial and in-frame only. The sample includes tens of thousands of clones, about 85% seen only once; the top ten take over 12%. Regarding this clone: Its antigen remains unidentified.

The CDR3 loop spans 13 amino acids. Trimming removed 5 bases from V and 7 bases from J; junction bases left unmatched: 8. The germline gives CDR1 MNHNS, CDR2 SASEGT. The source material was PBMCs. The genes are TRBV6-1 and TRBJ2-7; 7 positions agree with TRBD1. The receptor's source is a woman in her thirties or forties in good health and CMV-seropositive. Here the CDR3 reads CASSQDRPGEQYF. CDR3 DNA sequence: TGTGCCAGCAGTCAGGACAGGCCGGGTGAGCAGTACTTC.